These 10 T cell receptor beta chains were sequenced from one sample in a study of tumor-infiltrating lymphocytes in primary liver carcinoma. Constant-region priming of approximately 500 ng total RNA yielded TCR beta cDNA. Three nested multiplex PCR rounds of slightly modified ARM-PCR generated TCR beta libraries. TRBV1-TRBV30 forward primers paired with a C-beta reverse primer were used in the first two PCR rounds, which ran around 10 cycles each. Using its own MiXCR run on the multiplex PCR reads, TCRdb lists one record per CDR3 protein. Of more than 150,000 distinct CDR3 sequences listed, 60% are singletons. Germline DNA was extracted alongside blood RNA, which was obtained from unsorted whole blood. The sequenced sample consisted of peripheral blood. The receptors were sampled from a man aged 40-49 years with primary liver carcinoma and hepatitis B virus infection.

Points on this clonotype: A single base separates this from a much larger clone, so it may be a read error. CDR3 nucleotide sequence: TGCAGCGTTCTTGTTAACGCAGGGGTAGAGACCAAGTACTTC. Its protein is CSVLVNAGVETKYF. This rearrangement joins TRBV29-1 to TRBJ2-5, with D perhaps matching TRBD1 (6 bases). Germline V gene sequence: CDR1 SQVTM, CDR2 ANQGSEA. The CDR3 spans 14 residues.

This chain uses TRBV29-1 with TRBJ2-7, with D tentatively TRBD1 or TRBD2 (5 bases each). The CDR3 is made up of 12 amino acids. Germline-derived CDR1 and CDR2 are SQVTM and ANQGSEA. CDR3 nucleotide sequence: TGCGGCGCCACCCGTGGGGGTTCCGAGCAGTACTTC. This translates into CGATRGGSEQYF.

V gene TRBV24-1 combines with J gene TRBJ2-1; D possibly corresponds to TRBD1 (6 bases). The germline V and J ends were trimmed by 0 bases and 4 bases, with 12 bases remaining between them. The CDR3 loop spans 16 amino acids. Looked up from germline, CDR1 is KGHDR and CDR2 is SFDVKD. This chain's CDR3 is CATSDLRQGPYNEQFF. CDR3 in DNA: TGTGCCACCAGTGATTTGAGGCAGGGGCCTTACAATGAGCAGTTCTTC.

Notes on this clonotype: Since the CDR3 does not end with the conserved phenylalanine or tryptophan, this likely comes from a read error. The CDR3 region has the DNA TGTGCCAGCAGTGAAGACATTGGAAATACGCAGTATCTT. It translates to CASSEDIGNTQYL. The rearrangement uses TRBV6-1 and TRBJ2-3; the D is unclear. CDR3 length equals 13 residues. Per germline, CDR1 MNHNS and CDR2 SASEGT. V lost 1 base, J lost 7 bases, and 9 bases lay in between.

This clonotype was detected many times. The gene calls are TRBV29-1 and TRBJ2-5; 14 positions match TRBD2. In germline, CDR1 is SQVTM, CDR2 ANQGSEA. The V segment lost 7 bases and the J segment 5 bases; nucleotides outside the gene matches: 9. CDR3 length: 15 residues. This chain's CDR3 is CSAGLAGGRGETQYF. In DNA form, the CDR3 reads TGCAGCGCAGGACTAGCGGGAGGACGGGGTGAGACCCAGTACTTC.

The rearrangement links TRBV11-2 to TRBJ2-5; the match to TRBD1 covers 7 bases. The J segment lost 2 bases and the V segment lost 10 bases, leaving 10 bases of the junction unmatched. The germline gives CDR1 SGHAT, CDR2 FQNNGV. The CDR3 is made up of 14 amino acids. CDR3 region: CANSSGTEQETQYF. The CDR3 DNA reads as TGTGCCAATAGCTCCGGGACAGAACAAGAGACCCAGTACTTC.

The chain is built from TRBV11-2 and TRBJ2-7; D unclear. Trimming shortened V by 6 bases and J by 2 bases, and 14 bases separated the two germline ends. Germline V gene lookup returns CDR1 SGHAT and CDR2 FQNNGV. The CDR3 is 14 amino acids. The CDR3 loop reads CASRPIRGAYEQYF. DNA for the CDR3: TGTGCCAGCAGACCAATTCGCGGAGCCTACGAGCAGTACTTC.

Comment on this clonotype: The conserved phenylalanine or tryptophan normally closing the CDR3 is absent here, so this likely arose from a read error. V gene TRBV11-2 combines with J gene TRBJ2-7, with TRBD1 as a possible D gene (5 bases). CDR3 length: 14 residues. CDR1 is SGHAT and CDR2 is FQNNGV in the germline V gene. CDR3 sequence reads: CTSSLTDRAYEQYI. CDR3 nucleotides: TGTACAAGCAGCTTAACCGACAGAGCCTACGAGCAGTACATC.

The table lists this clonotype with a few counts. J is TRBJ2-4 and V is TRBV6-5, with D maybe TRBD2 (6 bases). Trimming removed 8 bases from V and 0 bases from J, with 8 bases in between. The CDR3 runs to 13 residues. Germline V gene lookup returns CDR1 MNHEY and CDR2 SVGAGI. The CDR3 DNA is TGTGCCAGCTTCGGGAGAGCCAAAAACATTCAGTACTTC. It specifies CASFGRAKNIQYF.

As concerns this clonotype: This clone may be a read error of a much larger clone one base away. Written as DNA, the CDR3 is TGCAGCATTGCATTGCAGGGGTCTGGGGCCAACGTCCTGACTTTC. Its protein is CSIALQGSGANVLTF. V usage is TRBV29-1 and J usage is TRBJ2-6, with D possibly matching TRBD1 (6 bases). In germline, CDR1 is SQVTM, CDR2 ANQGSEA. The CDR3 is 15 residues long. V lost 8 bases and J lost 1, with 15 bases in between.